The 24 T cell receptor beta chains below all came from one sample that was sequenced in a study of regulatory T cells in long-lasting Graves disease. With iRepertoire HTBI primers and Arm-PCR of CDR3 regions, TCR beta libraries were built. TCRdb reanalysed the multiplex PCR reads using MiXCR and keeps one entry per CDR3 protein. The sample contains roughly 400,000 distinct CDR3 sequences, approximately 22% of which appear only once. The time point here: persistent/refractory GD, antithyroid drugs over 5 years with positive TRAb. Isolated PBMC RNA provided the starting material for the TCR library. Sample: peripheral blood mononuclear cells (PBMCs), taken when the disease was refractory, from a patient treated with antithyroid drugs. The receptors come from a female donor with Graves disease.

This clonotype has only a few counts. The CDR3 DNA reads as TGTGCCATCAGGGCCAGCCATGAAGCTTTCTTT. Amino acid sequence: CAIRASHEAFF. The genes are TRBV10-3 and TRBJ1-1; D ambiguous. The CDR3 has 11 amino acids. Trimming left V 6 bases short and J 7 bases short, with 9 bases between. Per germline, CDR1 ENHRY and CDR2 SYGVKD.

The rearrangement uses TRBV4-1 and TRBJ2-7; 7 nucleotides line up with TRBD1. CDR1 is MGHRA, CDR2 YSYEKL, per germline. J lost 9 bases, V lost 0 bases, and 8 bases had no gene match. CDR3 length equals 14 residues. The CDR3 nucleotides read TGCGCCAGCAGCCAAGAGGTAGGGGGCGGGCTGCAGTACTTC. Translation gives CASSQEVGGGLQYF.

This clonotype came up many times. The DNA for the CDR3 is TGCAGTGCCCCCCGGTCAGGGTCTAATGAAAAACTGTTTTTT. Its translation is CSAPRSGSNEKLFF. The chain uses TRBV20-1 and TRBJ1-4; TRBD1 might be the D (5 bases). The CDR3 totals 14 residues. The V end was cut by 6 bases, the J end by 3 bases, with 14 bases between. Germline V gives CDR1 DFQATT, CDR2 SNEGSKA (reference sequence).

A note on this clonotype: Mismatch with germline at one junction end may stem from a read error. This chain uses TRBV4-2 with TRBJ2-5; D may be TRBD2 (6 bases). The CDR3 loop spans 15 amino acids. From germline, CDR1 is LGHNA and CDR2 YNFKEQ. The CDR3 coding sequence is TGTGCCAGCAGCCAAGATCCGCGGACGGGAGAGGCCCAGTACTTC. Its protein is CASSQDPRTGEAQYF.

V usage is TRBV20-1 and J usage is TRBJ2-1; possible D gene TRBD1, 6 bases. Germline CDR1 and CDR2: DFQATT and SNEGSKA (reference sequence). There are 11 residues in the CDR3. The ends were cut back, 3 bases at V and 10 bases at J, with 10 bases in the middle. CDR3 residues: CSASQGQEQFF. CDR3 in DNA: TGCAGTGCTAGCCAAGGACAGGAGCAGTTCTTC.

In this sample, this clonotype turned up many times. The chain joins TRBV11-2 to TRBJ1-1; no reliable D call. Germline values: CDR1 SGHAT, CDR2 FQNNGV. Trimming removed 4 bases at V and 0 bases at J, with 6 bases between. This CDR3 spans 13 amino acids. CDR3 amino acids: CASSSLMNTEAFF. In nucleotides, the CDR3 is TGTGCCAGCAGCTCCCTCATGAACACTGAAGCTTTCTTT.

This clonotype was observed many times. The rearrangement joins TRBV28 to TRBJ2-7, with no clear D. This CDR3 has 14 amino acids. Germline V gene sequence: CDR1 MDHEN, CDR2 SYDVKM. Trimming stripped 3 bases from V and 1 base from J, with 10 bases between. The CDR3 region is CASSLPSDSYEQYF. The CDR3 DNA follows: TGTGCCAGCAGTTTGCCTTCCGATTCCTACGAGCAGTACTTC.

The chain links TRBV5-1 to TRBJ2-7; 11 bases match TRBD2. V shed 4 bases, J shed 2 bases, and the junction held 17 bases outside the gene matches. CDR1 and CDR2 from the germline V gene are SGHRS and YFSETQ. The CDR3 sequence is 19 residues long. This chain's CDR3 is CASSPGPASGRSATYEQYF. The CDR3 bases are TGCGCCAGCAGCCCTGGCCCGGCTAGCGGGAGGTCCGCCACCTACGAGCAGTACTTC.

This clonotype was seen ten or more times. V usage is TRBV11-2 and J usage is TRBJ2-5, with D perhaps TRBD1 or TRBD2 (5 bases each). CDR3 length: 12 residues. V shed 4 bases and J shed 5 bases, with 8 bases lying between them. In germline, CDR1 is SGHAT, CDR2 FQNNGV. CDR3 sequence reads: CASSSGRETQYF. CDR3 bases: TGTGCCAGCAGCTCGGGACGGGAGACCCAGTACTTC.

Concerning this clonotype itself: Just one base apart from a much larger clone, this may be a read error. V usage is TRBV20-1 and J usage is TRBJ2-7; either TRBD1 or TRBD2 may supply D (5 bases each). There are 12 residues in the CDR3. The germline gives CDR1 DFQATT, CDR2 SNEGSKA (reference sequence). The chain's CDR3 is CSARRGAYERYF. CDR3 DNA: TGCAGTGCTAGAAGGGGAGCCTACGAGCGGTACTTC.

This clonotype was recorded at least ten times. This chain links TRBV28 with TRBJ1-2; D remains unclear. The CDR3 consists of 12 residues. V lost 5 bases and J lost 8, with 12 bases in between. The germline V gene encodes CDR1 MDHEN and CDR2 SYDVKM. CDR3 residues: CASSQRRRGYTF. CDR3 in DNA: TGTGCCAGCAGTCAACGACGAAGGGGCTACACCTTC.

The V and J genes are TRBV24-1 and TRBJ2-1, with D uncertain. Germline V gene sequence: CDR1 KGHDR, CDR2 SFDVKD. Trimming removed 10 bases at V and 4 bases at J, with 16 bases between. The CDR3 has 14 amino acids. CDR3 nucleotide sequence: TGTGCCACGAACCCGAAAGCCATGTACAATGAGCAGTTCTTC. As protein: CATNPKAMYNEQFF.

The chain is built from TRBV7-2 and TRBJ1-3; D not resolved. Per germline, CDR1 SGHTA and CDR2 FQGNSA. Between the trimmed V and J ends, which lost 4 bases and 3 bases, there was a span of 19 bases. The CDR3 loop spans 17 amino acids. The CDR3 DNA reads TGTGCCAGCAGCTCGCGGGTCGGACGCGCTGGTGGAAACACCATATATTTT. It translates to CASSSRVGRAGGNTIYF. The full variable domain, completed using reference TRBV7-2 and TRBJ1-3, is GAGVSQSPSNKVTEKGKDVELRCDPISGHTALYWYRQSLGQGLEFLIYFQGNSAPDKSGLPSDRFSAERTGGSVSTLTIQRTQQEDSAVYLCASSSRVGRAGGNTIYFGEGSWLTVV.

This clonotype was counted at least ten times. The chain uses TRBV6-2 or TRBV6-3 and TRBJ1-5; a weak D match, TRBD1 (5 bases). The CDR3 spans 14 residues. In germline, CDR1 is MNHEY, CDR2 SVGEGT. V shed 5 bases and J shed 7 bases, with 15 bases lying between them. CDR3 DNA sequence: TGTGCCAGCAGTGAGGCAGGGCTTCAGCAGCCCCAGCATTTT. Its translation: CASSEAGLQQPQHF.

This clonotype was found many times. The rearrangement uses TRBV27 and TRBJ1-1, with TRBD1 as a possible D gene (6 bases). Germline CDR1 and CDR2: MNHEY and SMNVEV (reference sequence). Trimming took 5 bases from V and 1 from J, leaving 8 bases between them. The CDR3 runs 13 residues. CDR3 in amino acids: CASSATGNTEAFF. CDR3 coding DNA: TGTGCCAGCAGTGCGACAGGGAACACTGAAGCTTTCTTT.

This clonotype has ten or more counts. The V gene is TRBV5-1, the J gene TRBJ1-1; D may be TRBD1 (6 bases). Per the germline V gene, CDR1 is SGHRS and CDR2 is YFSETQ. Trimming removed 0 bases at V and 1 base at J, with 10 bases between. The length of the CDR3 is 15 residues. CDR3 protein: CASSLGDTGNTEAFF. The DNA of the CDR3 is TGCGCCAGCAGCTTGGGGGACACGGGGAACACTGAAGCTTTCTTT.

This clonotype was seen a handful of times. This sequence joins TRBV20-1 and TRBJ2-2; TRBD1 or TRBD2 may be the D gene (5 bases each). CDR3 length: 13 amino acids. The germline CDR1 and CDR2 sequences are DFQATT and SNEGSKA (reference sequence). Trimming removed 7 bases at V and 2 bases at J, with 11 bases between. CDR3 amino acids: CSVEGPNTGELFF. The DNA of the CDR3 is TGCAGTGTTGAGGGACCAAACACCGGGGAGCTGTTTTTT.

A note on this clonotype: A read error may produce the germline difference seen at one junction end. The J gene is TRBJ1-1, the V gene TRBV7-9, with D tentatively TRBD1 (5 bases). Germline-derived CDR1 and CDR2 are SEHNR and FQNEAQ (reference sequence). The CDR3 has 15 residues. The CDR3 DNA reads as TGTGCCAGCACCTTACGGGGGGTTAAGGACACTGAAGCTTTCTTT. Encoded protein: CASTLRGVKDTEAFF.

The CDR3 loop is CASSLTYSSYNEQFF. CDR3 coding DNA: TGCGCCAGCAGCCTAACTTACAGCTCCTACAATGAGCAGTTCTTC. This chain joins TRBV5-1 and TRBJ2-1; D gene uncertain. Between the trimmed V and J ends, which lost 4 bases and 0 bases, there was a span of 11 bases. This CDR3 is 15 amino acids long. From germline, CDR1 is SGHRS and CDR2 YFSETQ.

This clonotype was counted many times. This chain's CDR3 is CASSLVGGPGTQYF. The CDR3, as DNA: TGTGCCAGCAGCTTAGTCGGCGGTCCGGGGACCCAGTACTTC. This chain joins TRBV11-2 and TRBJ2-5; D gene ambiguous. This CDR3 contains 14 residues. CDR1 is SGHAT, CDR2 FQNNGV, per germline. V dropped 1 base and J dropped 7 bases, with 13 bases sitting between them.

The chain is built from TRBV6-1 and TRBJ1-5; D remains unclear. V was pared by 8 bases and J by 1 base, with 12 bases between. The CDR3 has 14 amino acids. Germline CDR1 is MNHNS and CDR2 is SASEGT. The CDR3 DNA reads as TGTGCCAGCTTGAACTCGGGAAGCAATCAGCCCCAGCATTTT. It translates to CASLNSGSNQPQHF.

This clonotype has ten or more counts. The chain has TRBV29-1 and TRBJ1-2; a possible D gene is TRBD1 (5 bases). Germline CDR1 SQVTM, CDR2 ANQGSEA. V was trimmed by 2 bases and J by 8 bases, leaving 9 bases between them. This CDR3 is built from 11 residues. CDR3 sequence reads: CSVELGDGYTF. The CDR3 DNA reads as TGCAGCGTTGAATTAGGGGACGGCTACACCTTC.

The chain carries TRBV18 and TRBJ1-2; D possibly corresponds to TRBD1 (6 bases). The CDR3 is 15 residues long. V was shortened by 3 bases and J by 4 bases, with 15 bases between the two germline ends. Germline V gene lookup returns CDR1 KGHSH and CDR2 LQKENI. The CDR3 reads CASSPPQGSGYGYTF. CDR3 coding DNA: TGTGCCAGCTCACCCCCACAGGGATCGGGCTATGGCTACACCTTC.

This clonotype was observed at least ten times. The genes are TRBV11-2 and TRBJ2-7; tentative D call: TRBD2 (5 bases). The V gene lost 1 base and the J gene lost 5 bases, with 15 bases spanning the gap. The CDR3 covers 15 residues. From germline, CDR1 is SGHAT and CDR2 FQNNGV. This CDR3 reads CASSLGRVPSDEQYF. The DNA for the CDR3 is TGTGCCAGCAGCTTAGGGCGGGTACCATCGGACGAGCAGTACTTC.